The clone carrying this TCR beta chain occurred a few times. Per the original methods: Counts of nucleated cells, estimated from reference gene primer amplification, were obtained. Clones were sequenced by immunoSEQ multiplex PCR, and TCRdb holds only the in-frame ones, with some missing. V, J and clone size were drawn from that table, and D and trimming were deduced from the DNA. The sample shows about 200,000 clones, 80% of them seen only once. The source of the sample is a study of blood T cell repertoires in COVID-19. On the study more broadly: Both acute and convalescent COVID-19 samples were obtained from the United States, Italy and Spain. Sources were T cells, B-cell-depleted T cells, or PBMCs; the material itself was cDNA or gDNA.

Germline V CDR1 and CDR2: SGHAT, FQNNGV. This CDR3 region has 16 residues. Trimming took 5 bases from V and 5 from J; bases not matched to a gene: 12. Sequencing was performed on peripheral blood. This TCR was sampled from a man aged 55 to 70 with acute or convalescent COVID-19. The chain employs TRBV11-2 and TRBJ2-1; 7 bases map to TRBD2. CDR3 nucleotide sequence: TGTGCCAGCAGCCTCGGGCCGAGACTAGCCCACAATGAGCAGTTCTTC. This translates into CASSLGPRLAHNEQFF. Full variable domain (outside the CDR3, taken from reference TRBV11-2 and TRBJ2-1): EAGVAQSPRYKIIEKRQSVAFWCNPISGHATLYWYQQILGQGPKLLIQFQNNGVVDDSQLPKDRFSAERLKGVDSTLKIQPAKLEDSAVYLCASSLGPRLAHNEQFFGPGTRLTVL.